The entry below describes one T cell receptor (beta chain). This specimen comes from a study of shared T cell receptors in the human thymus. CDR1 is MDHEN, CDR2 SYDVKM, per germline. The V gene end was trimmed by 6 bases and the J gene end by 3 bases; junction bases not matched to a gene: 12. The CDR3 has 17 residues. Libraries were prepared by immunoSEQ multiplex PCR; TCRdb keeps only in-frame clonotypes and omits some of them. The sample records about 380,000 clones, approximately 95% being singletons. The rearrangement links TRBV28 to TRBJ2-2; TRBD1 agrees at 8 bases. Source material: thymocytes. This TCR was recovered from a human donor. The CDR3 nucleotides are TGTGCCAGCAGCCTCAACCCCGACAGGGGATACACCGGGGAGCTGTTTTTT. Protein product: CASSLNPDRGYTGELFF.